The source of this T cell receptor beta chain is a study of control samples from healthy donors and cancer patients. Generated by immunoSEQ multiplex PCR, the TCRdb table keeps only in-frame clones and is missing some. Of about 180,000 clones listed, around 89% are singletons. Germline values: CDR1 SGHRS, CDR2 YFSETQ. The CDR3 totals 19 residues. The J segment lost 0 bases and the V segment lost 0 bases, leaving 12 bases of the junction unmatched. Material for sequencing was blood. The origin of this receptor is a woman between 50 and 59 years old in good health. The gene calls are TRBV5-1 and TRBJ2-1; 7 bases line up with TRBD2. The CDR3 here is CASSLVGLTGGSSYNEQFF. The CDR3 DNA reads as TGCGCCAGCAGCTTGGTGGGCTTAACGGGGGGTAGCTCCTACAATGAGCAGTTCTTC.